This T cell receptor (beta chain) comes out of a study of early T cells in non-severe SARS-CoV-2 infection. Across the whole study: Whole-blood bulk RNA, unsorted, was sequenced, and chains were unpaired.

CDR3 length equals 13 residues. The V end lost 0 bases, the J end lost 6 bases, and 7 bases lay between the germline ends. In germline, CDR1 is SGHDT, CDR2 YYEEEE. Attachment of unique molecular identifiers to individual cDNA molecules was performed. TCRdb analysed the 5' RACE reads with MiXCR anew, one entry per CDR3 protein. Of tens of thousands of distinct CDR3 sequences listed, around a tenth are singletons. The rearrangement links TRBV5-6 to TRBJ2-1; D is unclear. This sequence was found in an adult who was a healthcare worker with PCR-confirmed SARS-CoV-2 infection or an uninfected control (not recorded which). The sample was whole blood, taken at baseline. CDR3 amino acids: CASSLGTINEQFF. CDR3 bases: TGTGCCAGCAGCTTGGGGACCATCAATGAGCAGTTCTTC.